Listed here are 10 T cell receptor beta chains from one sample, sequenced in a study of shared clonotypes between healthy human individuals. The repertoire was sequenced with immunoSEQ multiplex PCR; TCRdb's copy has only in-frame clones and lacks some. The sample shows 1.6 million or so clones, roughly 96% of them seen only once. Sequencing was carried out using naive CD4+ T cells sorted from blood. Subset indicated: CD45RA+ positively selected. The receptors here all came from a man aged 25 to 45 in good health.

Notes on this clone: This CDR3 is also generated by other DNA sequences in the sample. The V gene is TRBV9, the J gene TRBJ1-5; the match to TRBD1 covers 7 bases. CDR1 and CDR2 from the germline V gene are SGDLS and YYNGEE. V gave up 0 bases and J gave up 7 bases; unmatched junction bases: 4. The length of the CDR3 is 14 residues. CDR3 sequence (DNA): TGTGCCAGCAGCGTAGGGCCAGGGGGACAGCCCCAGCATTTT. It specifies CASSVGPGGQPQHF. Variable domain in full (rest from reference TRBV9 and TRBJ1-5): DSGVTQTPKHLITATGQRVTLRCSPRSGDLSVYWYQQSLDQGLQFLIQYYNGEERAKGNILERFSAQQFPDLHSELNLSSLELGDSALYFCASSVGPGGQPQHFGDGTRLSIL.

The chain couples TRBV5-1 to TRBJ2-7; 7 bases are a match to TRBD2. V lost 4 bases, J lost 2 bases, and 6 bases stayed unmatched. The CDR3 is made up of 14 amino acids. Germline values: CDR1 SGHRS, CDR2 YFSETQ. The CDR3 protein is CASSPASGTYEQYF. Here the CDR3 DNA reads TGCGCCAGCAGCCCGGCTAGCGGAACCTACGAGCAGTACTTC.

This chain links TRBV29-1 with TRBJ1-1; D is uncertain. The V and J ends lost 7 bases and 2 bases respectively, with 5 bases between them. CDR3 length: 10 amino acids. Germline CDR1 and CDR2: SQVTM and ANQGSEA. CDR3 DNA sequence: TGCAGCGCAGTCAACACTGAAGCTTTCTTT. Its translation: CSAVNTEAFF.

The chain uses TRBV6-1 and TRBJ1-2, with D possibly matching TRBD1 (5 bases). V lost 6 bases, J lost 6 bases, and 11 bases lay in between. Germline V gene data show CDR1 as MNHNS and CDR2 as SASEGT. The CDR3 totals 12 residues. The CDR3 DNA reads TGTGCCAGCAGGGACACGGCGCATGGCTACACCTTC. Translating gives CASRDTAHGYTF.

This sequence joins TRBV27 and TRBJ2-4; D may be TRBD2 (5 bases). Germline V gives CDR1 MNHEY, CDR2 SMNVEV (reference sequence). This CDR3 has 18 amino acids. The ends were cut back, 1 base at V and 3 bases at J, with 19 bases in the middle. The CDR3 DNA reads TGTGCCAGCAGTTTATTTCCACTGGGAGCTTCAGTCAAAAACATTCAGTACTTC. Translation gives CASSLFPLGASVKNIQYF.

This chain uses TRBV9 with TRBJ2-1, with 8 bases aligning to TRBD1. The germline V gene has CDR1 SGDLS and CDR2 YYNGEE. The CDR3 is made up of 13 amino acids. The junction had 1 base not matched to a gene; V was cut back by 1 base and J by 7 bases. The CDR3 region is CASSVRQGNEQFF. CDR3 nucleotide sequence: TGTGCCAGCAGCGTAAGACAGGGGAATGAGCAGTTCTTC.

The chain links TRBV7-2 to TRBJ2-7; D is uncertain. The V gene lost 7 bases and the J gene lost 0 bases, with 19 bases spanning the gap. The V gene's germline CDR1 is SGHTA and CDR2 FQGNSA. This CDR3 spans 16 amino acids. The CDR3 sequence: CTSTSGVGTSSYEQYF. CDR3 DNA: TGTACCAGCACCTCGGGTGTAGGCACCTCCTCCTACGAGCAGTACTTC.

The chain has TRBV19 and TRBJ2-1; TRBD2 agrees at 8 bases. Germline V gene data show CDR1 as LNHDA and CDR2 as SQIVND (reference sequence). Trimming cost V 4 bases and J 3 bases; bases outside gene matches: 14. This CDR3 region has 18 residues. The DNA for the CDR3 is TGTGCCAGTAGTACCCGAGCGGGAGAAAGGAGGATCTACAATGAGCAGTTCTTC. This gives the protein CASSTRAGERRIYNEQFF. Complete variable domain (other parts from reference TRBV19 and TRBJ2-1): DGGITQSPKYLFRKEGQNVTLSCEQNLNHDAMYWYRQDPGQGLRLIYYSQIVNDFQKGDIAEGYSVSREKKESFPLTVTSAQKNPTAFYLCASSTRAGERRIYNEQFFGPGTRLTVL.

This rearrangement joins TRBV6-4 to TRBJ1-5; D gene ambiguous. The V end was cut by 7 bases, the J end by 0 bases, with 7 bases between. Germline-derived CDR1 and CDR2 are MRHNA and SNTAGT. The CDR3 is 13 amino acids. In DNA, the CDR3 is TGTGCCAGCATCGAACATAGCAATCAGCCCCAGCATTTT. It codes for CASIEHSNQPQHF.

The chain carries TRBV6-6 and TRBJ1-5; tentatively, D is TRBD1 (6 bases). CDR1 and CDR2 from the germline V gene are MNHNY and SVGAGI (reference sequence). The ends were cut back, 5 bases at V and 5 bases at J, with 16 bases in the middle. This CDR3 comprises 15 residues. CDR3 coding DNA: TGTGCCAGCAGTACGGAGGGAGGGGGTTATCAGCCCCAGCATTTT. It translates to CASSTEGGGYQPQHF.